Listed below are T cell receptor beta chains from one sample, sequenced in a study of blood T cell repertoires in COVID-19. Profiled with immunoSEQ multiplex PCR; TCRdb holds only in-frame clones, not every one. The sample has 35,000 to 40,000 clones, roughly 87% seen once; the top ten hold roughly 5%. The specimen sequenced was peripheral blood. Every receptor here comes from a man aged 60 to 75 with COVID-19, enrolled during active disease. CDR3s include the opening cysteine and the closing phenylalanine or tryptophan. Each record gives: V gene, J gene, D gene, clone size, CDR3 protein, CDR3 DNA. The D gene is left open where the match is weak. The size entry is marked missing in some rows and otherwise reads once, few, many or a size class.

TRBV20-1	TRBJ2-3	NA	NA	CSASQGGQADTQYF	TGCAGTGCTAGTCAAGGTGGGCAGGCAGATACGCAGTATTTT
TRBV4-1	TRBJ2-5	TRBD2	NA	CASSQALAGGAETQYF	TGCGCCAGCAGCCAAGCGCTAGCGGGAGGAGCAGAGACCCAGTACTTC
TRBV6-4	TRBJ1-6	NA	NA	CASSRDWGRSPLHF	TGTGCCAGCAGCCGGGACTGGGGGAGGTCACCCCTCCACTTT
TRBV3-1/TRBV3-2	TRBJ2-7	TRBD1	NA	CASSPGQLLYEQYF	TGTGCCAGCAGCCCGGGACAGCTCCTTTACGAGCAGTACTTC
TRBV28	TRBJ2-5	TRBD1	NA	CASSLVRGRSDETQYF	TGTGCCAGCAGTTTGGTCAGGGGGCGTTCCGATGAGACCCAGTACTTC
TRBV7-7	TRBJ2-7	NA	NA	CASSLAPSSEQYF	TGTGCCAGCAGCTTAGCCCCAAGCTCCGAGCAGTACTTC
TRBV7-9	TRBJ1-4	TRBD1	few	CASSQTGTTNEKLFF	TGTGCCAGCAGCCAGACAGGGACAACTAATGAAAAACTGTTTTTT
TRBV19	TRBJ2-7	TRBD2	NA	CASSMSGTYEQYF	TGTGCCAGTAGTATGAGCGGGACCTACGAGCAGTACTTC
TRBV6-5	TRBJ1-2	TRBD1	NA	CASSSWTGGNYGYTF	TGTGCCAGCAGCTCCTGGACAGGGGGTAACTATGGCTACACCTTC
TRBV19	TRBJ1-4	TRBD1	NA	CASSIDGLGQFATNEKLFF	TGTGCCAGTAGTATCGACGGCCTGGGACAGTTTGCAACTAATGAAAAACTGTTTTTT
TRBV29-1	TRBJ2-7	NA	once	CSVETYQGSEQYF	TGCAGCGTAGAAACTTATCAGGGGAGCGAGCAGTACTTC
TRBV10-3	TRBJ2-7	TRBD1	NA	CAISEGTGYYEQYF	TGTGCCATCAGTGAGGGGACAGGGTACTACGAGCAGTACTTC
TRBV18	TRBJ1-2	NA	NA	CASSLRRASNYGYTF	TGTGCCAGCTCCCTCAGGAGGGCCTCTAACTATGGCTACACCTTC
TRBV5-5	TRBJ2-7	NA	NA	CASSLGGLVAYEQYF	TGTGCCAGCAGCTTAGGAGGGTTGGTGGCCTACGAGCAGTACTTC
TRBV7-9	TRBJ2-7	NA	once	CASSRSSYEQYF	TGTGCCAGCAGCCGGAGCTCCTACGAGCAGTACTTC
TRBV9	TRBJ2-2	NA	NA	CASSVEASQNTGELFF	TGTGCCAGCAGCGTAGAGGCTAGTCAAAACACCGGGGAGCTGTTTTTT
TRBV7-9	TRBJ1-4	NA	NA	CASRSQGFDEKLFF	TGTGCCAGCAGAAGCCAGGGGTTCGATGAAAAACTGTTTTTT
TRBV4-2	TRBJ2-5	TRBD2	NA	CASSQTGTSGSETQYF	TGTGCCAGCAGCCAAACTGGGACTAGCGGGAGCGAGACCCAGTACTTC
TRBV12-5	TRBJ2-2	TRBD1	NA	CATEGGQGASNTGELFF	TGTGCTACCGAGGGGGGACAGGGGGCTTCCAACACCGGGGAGCTGTTTTTT
TRBV12-5	TRBJ1-1	NA	NA	CASGQNGLEAFF	TGTGCTAGTGGCCAAAACGGACTTGAAGCTTTCTTT
TRBV28	TRBJ1-5	NA	NA	CASSLVEGPLRGDQPQHF	TGTGCCAGCAGTCTCGTGGAGGGACCCCTTCGTGGGGATCAGCCCCAGCATTTT
TRBV28	TRBJ1-2	NA	NA	CASSLGNNYGYTF	TGTGCCAGCAGTCTCGGGAATAACTATGGCTACACCTTC
TRBV5-1	TRBJ2-3	NA	NA	CASSRYGGTDTQYF	TGCGCCAGCAGTAGGTATGGAGGTACAGATACGCAGTATTTT
TRBV19	TRBJ1-2	TRBD1	NA	CASIPSGTGGYGYTF	TGTGCCAGTATACCGTCTGGGACAGGGGGCTACGGCTACACCTTC
TRBV7-9	TRBJ2-7	TRBD1	NA	CASSLVQGVTYEQYF	TGTGCCAGCAGCTTAGTCCAGGGGGTGACCTACGAGCAGTACTTC
TRBV5-1	TRBJ1-1	NA	NA	CASSLVDRTARPEAFF	TGCGCCAGCAGCTTGGTAGATCGGACAGCCAGACCCGAAGCTTTCTTT
TRBV14	TRBJ2-2	TRBD1	NA	CASSQEGTGFGELFF	TGTGCCAGCAGCCAAGAGGGGACAGGGTTTGGGGAGCTGTTTTTT
TRBV6-5	TRBJ1-5	NA	NA	CASRVSTDQPQHF	TGTGCCAGCAGGGTATCGACAGATCAGCCCCAGCATTTT